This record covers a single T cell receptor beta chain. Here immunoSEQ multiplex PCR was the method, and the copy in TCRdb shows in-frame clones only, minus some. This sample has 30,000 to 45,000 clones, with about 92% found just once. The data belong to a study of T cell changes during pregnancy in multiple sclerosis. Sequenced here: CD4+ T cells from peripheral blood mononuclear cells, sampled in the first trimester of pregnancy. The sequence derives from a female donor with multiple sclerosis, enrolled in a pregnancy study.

The CDR3 protein is CASSVVQRHLPGELFF. The CDR3 DNA sequence: TGTGCCAGCAGCGTAGTGCAAAGACATTTGCCCGGGGAGCTGTTTTTT. This chain uses TRBV9 with TRBJ2-2; D is undetermined. The germline V gene encodes CDR1 SGDLS and CDR2 YYNGEE. Trimming stripped 0 bases from V and 6 bases from J, with 15 bases between. CDR3 length: 16 residues.